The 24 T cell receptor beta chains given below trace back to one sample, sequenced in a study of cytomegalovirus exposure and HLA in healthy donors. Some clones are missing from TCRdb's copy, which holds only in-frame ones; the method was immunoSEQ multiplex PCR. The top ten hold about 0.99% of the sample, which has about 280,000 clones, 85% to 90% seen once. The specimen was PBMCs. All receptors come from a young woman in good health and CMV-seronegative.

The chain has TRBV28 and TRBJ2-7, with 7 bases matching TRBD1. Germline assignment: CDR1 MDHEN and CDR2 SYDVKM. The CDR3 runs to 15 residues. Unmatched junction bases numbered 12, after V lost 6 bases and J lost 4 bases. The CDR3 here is CASRPLGTASYEQYF. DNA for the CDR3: TGTGCCAGCAGGCCCCTAGGGACAGCAAGTTACGAGCAGTACTTC.

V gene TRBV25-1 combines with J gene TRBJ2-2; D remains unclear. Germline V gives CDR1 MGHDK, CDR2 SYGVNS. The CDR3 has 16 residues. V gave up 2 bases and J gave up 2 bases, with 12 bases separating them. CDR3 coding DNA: TGTGCCAGCAGTGAAGTATCTTCCAGAAACACCGGGGAGCTGTTTTTT. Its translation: CASSEVSSRNTGELFF.

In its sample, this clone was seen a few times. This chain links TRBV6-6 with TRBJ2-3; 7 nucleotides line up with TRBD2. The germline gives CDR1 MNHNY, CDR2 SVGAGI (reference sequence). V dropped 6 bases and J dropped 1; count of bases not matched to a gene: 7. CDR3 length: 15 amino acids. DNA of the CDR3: TGTGCCAGCAGGCAGCGGGATCGCGGCACAGATACGCAGTATTTT. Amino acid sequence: CASRQRDRGTDTQYF.

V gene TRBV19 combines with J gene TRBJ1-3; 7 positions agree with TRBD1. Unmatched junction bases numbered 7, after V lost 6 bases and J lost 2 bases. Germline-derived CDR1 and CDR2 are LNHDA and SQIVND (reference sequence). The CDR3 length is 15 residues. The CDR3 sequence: CASSPPDRAGNTIYF. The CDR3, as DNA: TGTGCCAGTAGCCCTCCTGACAGGGCTGGAAACACCATATATTTT.

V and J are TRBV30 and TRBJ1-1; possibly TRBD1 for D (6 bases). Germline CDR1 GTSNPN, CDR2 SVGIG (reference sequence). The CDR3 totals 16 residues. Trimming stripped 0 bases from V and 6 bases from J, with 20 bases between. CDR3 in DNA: TGTGCCTGGAGTGTACGGCCCACAGGGTTTAGAGCTGAAGCTTTCTTT. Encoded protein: CAWSVRPTGFRAEAFF.

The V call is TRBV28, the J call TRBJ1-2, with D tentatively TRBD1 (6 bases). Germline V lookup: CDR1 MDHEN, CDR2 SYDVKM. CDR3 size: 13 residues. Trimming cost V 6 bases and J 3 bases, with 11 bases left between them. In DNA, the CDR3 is TGTGCCAGCAGGCGGACAGACGACTATGGCTACACCTTC. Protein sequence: CASRRTDDYGYTF.

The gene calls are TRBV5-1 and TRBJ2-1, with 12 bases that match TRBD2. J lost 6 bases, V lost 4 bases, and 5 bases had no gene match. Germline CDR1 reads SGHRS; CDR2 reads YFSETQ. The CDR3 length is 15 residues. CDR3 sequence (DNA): TGCGCCAGCAGCCATCTAGCGGGAGGGCTCAATGAGCAGTTCTTC. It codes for CASSHLAGGLNEQFF.

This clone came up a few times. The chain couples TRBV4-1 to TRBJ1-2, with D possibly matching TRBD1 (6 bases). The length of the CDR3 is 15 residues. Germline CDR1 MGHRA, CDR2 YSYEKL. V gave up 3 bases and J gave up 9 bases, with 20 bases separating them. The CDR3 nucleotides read TGCGCCAGCAGCCAGAGTCGGGGCCCAGGGACACGCTACACCTTC. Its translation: CASSQSRGPGTRYTF.

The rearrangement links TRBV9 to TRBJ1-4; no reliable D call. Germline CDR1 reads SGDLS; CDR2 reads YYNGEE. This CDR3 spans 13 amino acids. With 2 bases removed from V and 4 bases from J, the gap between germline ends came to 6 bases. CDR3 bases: TGTGCCAGCAGCGTCGGGGTTAATGAAAAACTGTTTTTT. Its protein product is CASSVGVNEKLFF.

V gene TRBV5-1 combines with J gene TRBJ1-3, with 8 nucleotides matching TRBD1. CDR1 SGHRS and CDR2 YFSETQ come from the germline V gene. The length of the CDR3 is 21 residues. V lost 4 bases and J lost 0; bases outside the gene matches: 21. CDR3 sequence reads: CASSPGLGQGTNLHSGNTIYF. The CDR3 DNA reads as TGCGCCAGCAGCCCCGGGCTCGGACAGGGCACGAACCTGCACTCTGGAAACACCATATATTTT. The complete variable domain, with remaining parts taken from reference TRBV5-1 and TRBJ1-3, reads KAGVTQTPRYLIKTRGQQVTLSCSPISGHRSVSWYQQTPGQGLQFLFEYFSETQRNKGNFPGRFSGRQFSNSRSEMNVSTLELGDSALYLCASSPGLGQGTNLHSGNTIYFGEGSWLTVV.

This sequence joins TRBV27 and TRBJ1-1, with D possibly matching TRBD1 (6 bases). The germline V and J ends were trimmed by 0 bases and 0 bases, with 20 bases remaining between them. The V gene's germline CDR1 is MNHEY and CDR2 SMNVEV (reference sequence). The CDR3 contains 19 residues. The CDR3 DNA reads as TGTGCCAGCAGTTTATCGCCTACGCGTCGGACAGCCATGAACACTGAAGCTTTCTTT. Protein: CASSLSPTRRTAMNTEAFF.

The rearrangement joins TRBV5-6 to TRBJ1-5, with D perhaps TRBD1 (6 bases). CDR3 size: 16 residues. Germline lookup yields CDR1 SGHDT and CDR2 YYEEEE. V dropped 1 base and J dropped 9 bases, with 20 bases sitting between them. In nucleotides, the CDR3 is TGTGCCAGCAGCTTGCTCGGGGCGGGGGGGACAAGGCCCCAGCATTTT. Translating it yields CASSLLGAGGTRPQHF.

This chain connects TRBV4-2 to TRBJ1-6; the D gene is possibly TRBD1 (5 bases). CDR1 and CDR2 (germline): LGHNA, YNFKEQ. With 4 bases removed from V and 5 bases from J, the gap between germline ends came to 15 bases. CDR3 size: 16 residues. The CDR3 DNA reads TGTGCCAGCAGCCCGCTAAGTGACAGTCATAATTCACCCCTCCACTTT. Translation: CASSPLSDSHNSPLHF.

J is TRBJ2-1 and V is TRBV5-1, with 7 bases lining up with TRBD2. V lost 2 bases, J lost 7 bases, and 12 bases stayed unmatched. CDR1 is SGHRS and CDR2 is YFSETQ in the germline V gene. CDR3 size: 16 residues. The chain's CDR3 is CASSFSAGVSRNEQFF. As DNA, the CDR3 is TGCGCCAGCAGCTTTTCGGCGGGAGTGTCTCGGAATGAGCAGTTCTTC.

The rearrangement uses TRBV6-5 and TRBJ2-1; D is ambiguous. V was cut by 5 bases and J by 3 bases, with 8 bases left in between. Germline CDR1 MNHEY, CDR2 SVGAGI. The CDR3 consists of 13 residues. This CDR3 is CASSNTFYNEQFF. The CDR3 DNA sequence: TGTGCCAGCAGTAACACATTCTACAATGAGCAGTTCTTC.

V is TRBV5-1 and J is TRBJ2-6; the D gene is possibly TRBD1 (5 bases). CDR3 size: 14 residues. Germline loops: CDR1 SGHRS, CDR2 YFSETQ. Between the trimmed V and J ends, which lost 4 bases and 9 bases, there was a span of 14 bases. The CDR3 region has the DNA TGCGCCAGCAGCGCCGACAGCTCTGTCAACGTCCTGACTTTC. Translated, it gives CASSADSSVNVLTF.

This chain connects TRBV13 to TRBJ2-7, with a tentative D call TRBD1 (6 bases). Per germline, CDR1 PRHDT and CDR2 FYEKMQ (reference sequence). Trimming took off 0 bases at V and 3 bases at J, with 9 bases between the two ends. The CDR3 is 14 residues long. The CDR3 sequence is CASSLGARGYEQYF. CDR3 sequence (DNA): TGTGCCAGCAGCTTAGGGGCCAGGGGCTACGAGCAGTACTTC.

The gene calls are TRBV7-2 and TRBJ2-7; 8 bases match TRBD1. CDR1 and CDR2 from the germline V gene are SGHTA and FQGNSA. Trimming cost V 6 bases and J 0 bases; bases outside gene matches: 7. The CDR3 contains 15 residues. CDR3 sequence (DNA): TGTGCCAGCAGGCAGACAGGGGCTAGCTCCTACGAGCAGTACTTC. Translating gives CASRQTGASSYEQYF. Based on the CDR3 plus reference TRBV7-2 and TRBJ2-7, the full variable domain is GAGVSQSPSNKVTEKGKDVELRCDPISGHTALYWYRQSLGQGLEFLIYFQGNSAPDKSGLPSDRFSAERTGGSVSTLTIQRTQQEDSAVYLCASRQTGASSYEQYFGPGTRLTVT.

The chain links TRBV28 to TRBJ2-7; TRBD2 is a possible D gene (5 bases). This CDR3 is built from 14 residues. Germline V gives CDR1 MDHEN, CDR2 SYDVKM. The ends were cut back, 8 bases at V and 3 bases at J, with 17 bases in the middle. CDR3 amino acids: CASLTPTKIYEQYF. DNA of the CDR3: TGTGCCAGCCTGACCCCGACTAAAATCTACGAGCAGTACTTC.

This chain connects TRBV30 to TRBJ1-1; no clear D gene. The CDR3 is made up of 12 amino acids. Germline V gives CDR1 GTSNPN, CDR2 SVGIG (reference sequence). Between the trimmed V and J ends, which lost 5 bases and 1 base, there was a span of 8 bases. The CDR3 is CAWEHTNTEAFF. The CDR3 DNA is TGTGCCTGGGAACACACGAACACTGAAGCTTTCTTT.

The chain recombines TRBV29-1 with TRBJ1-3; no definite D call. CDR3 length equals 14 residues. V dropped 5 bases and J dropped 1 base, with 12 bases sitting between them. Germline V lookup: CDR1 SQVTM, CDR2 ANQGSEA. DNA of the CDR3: TGCAGCGTTAGAGGTCCCGAATCTGGAAACACCATATATTTT. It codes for CSVRGPESGNTIYF.

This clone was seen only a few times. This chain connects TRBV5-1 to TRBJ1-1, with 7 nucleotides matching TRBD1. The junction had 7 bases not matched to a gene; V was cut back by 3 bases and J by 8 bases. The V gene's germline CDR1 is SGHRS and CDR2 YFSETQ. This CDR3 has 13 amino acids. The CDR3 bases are TGCGCCAGCAGCTCCGGACAGGTCGGAGAAGCTTTCTTT. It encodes CASSSGQVGEAFF.

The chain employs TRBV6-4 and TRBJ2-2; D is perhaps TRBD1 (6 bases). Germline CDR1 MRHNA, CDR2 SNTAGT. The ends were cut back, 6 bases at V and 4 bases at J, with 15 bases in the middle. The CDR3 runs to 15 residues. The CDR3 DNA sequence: TGTGCCAGCAGCGCAGGGGATGGGGCCACCGGGGAGCTGTTTTTT. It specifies CASSAGDGATGELFF.

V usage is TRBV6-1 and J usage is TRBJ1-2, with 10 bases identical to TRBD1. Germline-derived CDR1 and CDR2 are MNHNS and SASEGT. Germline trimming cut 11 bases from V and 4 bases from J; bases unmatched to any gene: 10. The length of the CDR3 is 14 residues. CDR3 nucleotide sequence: TGTGCCGGGGGAAAAGGACAGGGGGGCTATGGCTACACCTTC. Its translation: CAGGKGQGGYGYTF.